The 8 T cell receptor beta chains below were found in one sample sequenced in a study of shared clonotypes between healthy human individuals. Repertoires were generated with immunoSEQ multiplex PCR, while TCRdb's copy carries only in-frame clones and drops some. The sample lists approximately 2.5 million clones, more than 85% occurring once. Specimen: naive CD4+ T cells from PBMCs. This sample's subset: CD45RA+ positively selected. The origin of the receptors is a man in his late teens or twenties in good health. Some clones in this sample may be carry-over from other donors' samples.

This rearrangement joins TRBV28 to TRBJ1-1; D is ambiguous. The CDR3 is 14 residues long. The V end was cut by 7 bases, the J end by 4 bases, with 16 bases between. Per the germline V gene, CDR1 is MDHEN and CDR2 is SYDVKM. The CDR3 DNA sequence: TGTGCCAGCAAGCCTGGTGGGGTGGGCACTGAAGCTTTCTTT. Its protein product is CASKPGGVGTEAFF. Filled out from reference TRBV28 and TRBJ1-1, the complete variable domain reads DVKVTQSSRYLVKRTGEKVFLECVQDMDHENMFWYRQDPGLGLRLIYFSYDVKMKEKGDIPEGYSVSREKKERFSLILESASTNQTSMYLCASKPGGVGTEAFFGQGTRLTVV.

V is TRBV27 and J is TRBJ2-5; D perhaps matches TRBD2 (6 bases). Trimming removed 4 bases at V and 5 bases at J, with 17 bases between. CDR3 length equals 15 residues. Germline assignment: CDR1 MNHEY and CDR2 SMNVEV (reference sequence). This CDR3 is CASSSGSVPWETQYF. CDR3 DNA sequence: TGTGCCAGCAGTTCCGGGAGCGTCCCGTGGGAGACCCAGTACTTC.

The chain recombines TRBV28 with TRBJ2-1; no clear D. V lost 9 bases, J lost 0 bases, and 9 bases lay in between. CDR1 is MDHEN, CDR2 SYDVKM, per germline. CDR3 length: 13 residues. CDR3 DNA: TGTGCCAGTCTCCTGAGCTCCTACAATGAGCAGTTCTTC. As protein: CASLLSSYNEQFF.

The chain uses TRBV5-4 and TRBJ2-1; the match to TRBD2 covers 10 bases. The CDR3 runs to 13 residues. The V gene's germline CDR1 is SGHNT and CDR2 YYREEE (reference sequence). J gave up 8 bases and V 6 bases, and 5 bases lay outside the gene matches. CDR3 loop: CASTSGSDDEQFF. CDR3 in DNA: TGTGCCAGCACTAGCGGGAGCGACGATGAGCAGTTCTTC.

The chain uses TRBV28 and TRBJ1-3; the match to TRBD1 covers 7 bases. CDR1 and CDR2 from the germline V gene are MDHEN and SYDVKM. V lost 2 bases and J lost 0; bases outside the gene matches: 22. The CDR3 totals 22 residues. The CDR3 loop reads CASSLKAAGVRGRENSGNTIYF. In DNA, the CDR3 is TGTGCCAGCAGTTTAAAAGCGGCAGGGGTCAGGGGGAGAGAAAACTCTGGAAACACCATATATTTT.

This clone showed up just once. This sequence joins TRBV28 and TRBJ2-7; unclear D gene. Trimming took 5 bases from V and 5 from J, leaving 13 bases between them. The CDR3 loop spans 13 amino acids. Germline values: CDR1 MDHEN, CDR2 SYDVKM. The CDR3 region has the DNA TGTGCCAGCAGTCGCCTGGCGGTAGACGAGCAGTACTTC. It codes for CASSRLAVDEQYF.

V and J are TRBV30 and TRBJ2-3; 10 bases align to TRBD1. The CDR3 sequence is 16 residues long. The germline V gene encodes CDR1 GTSNPN and CDR2 SVGIG (reference sequence). The junction had 14 bases not matched to a gene; V was cut back by 4 bases and J by 7 bases. CDR3 loop: CAWTATGTGATYTQYF. CDR3 coding DNA: TGTGCCTGGACAGCCACCGGGACAGGGGCGACTTATACGCAGTATTTT.

Regarding this clone: In the same sample, other DNA sequences code for this CDR3. This chain joins TRBV19 and TRBJ1-5; D ambiguous. The CDR3 spans 12 residues. CDR1 is LNHDA and CDR2 is SQIVND in the germline V gene (reference sequence). V shed 5 bases and J shed 4 bases, with 6 bases lying between them. The CDR3 region has the DNA TGTGCCAGTAGTTTTGGTAATCAGCCCCAGCATTTT. It codes for CASSFGNQPQHF.